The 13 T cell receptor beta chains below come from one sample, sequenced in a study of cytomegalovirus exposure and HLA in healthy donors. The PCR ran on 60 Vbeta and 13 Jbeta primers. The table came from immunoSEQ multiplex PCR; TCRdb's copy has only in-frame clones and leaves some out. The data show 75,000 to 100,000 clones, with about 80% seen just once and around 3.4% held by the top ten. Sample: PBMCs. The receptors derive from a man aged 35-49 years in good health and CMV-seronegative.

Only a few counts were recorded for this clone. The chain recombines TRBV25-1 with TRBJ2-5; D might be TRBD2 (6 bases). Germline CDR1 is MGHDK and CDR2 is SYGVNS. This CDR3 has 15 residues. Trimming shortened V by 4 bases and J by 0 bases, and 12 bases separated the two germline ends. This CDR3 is CASSGSGEDQETQYF. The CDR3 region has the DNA TGTGCCAGCAGTGGGTCCGGGGAGGACCAAGAGACCCAGTACTTC.

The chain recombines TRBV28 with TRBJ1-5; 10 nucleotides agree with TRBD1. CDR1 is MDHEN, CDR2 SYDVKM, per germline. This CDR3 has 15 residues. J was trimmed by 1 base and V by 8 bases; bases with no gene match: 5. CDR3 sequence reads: CASRGTGASNQPQHF. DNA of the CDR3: TGTGCCAGCCGGGGGACAGGGGCCAGCAATCAGCCCCAGCATTTT.

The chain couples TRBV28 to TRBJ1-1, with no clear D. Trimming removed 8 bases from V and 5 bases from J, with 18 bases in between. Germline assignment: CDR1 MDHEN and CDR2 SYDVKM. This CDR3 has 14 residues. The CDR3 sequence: CASAFLRGLTEAFF. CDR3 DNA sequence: TGTGCCAGCGCATTTTTGAGAGGGCTAACTGAAGCTTTCTTT.

The CDR3 DNA reads TGTGCCAGCTCACAGACAGCGGGACCCCTCTCCTACGAGCAGTACTTC. Amino acid sequence: CASSQTAGPLSYEQYF. The chain recombines TRBV18 with TRBJ2-7, with 7 bases matching TRBD2. After removal of 4 bases from V and 0 bases from J, the junction contained 9 bases not matched to a gene. Germline V lookup: CDR1 KGHSH, CDR2 LQKENI. This CDR3 is 16 amino acids long.

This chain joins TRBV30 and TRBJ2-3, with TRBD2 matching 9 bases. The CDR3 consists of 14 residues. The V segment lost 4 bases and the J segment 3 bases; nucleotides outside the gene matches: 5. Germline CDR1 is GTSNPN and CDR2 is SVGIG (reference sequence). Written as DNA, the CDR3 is TGTGCCTGGACTGCGGGGGGGAATACAGATACGCAGTATTTT. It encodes CAWTAGGNTDTQYF.

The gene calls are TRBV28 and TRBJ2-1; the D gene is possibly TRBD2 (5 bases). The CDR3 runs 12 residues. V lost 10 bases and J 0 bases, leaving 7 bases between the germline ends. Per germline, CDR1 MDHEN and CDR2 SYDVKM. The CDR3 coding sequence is TGTGCCATAACTAGCTCCTACAATGAGCAGTTCTTC. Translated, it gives CAITSSYNEQFF.

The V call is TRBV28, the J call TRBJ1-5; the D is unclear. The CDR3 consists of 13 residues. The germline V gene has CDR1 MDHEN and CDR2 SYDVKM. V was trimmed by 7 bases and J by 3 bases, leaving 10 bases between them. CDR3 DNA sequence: TGTGCCAGCATAACAACAGTCAATCAGCCCCAGCATTTT. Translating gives CASITTVNQPQHF.

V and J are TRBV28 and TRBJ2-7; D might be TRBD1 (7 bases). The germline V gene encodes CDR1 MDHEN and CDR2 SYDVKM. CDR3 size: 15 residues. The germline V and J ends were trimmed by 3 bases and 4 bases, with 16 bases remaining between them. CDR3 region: CASSFSETGRYEQYF. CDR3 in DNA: TGTGCCAGCAGTTTCTCCGAGACAGGGAGGTACGAGCAGTACTTC.

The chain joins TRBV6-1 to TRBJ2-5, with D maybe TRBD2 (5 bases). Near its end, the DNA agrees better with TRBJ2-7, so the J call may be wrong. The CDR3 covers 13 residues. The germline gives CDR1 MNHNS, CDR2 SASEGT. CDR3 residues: CASSVDSSGEQYF. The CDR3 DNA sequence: TGTGCCAGCAGTGTGGACTCCTCGGGCGAGCAGTACTTC.

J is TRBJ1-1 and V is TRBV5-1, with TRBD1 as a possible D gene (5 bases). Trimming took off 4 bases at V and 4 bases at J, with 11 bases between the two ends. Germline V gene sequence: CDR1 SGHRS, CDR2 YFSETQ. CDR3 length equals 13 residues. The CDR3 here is CASSQGFGTEAFF. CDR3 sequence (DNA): TGCGCCAGCAGCCAGGGATTCGGCACTGAAGCTTTCTTT.

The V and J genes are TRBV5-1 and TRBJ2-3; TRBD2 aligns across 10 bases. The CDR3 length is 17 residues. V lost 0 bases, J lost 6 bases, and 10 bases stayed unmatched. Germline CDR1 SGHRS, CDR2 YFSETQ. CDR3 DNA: TGCGCCAGCAGCTTGGGAGCGGGAGGGCCTGTTGGGGATACGCAGTATTTT. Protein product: CASSLGAGGPVGDTQYF.

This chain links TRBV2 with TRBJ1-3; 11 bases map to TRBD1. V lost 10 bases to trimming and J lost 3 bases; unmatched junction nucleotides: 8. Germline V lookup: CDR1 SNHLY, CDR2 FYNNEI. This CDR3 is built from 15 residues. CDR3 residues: CATRTGGVGGNTIYF. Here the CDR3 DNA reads TGTGCCACAAGGACAGGGGGCGTCGGTGGAAACACCATATATTTT.

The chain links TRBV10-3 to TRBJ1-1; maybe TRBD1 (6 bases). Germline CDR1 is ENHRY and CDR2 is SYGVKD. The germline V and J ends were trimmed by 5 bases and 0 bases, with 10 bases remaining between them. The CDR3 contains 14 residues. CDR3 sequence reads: CAISYRDLNTEAFF. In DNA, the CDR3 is TGTGCCATCAGTTACAGGGATTTGAACACTGAAGCTTTCTTT.